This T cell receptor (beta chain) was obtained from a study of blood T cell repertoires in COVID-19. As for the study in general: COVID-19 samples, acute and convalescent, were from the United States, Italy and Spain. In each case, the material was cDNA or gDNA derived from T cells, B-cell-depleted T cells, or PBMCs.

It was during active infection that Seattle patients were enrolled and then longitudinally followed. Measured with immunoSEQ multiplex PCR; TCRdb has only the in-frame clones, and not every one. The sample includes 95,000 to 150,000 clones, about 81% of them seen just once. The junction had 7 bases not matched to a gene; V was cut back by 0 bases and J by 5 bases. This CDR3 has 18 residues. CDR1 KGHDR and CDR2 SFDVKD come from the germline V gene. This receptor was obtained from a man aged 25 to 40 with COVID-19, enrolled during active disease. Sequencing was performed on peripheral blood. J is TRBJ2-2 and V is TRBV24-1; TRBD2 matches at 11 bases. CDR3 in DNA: TGTGCCACCAGTGATTTGCCACTAGCGGGAGATAGGACCGGGGAGCTGTTTTTT. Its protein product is CATSDLPLAGDRTGELFF.